The 26 T cell receptor beta chains given below trace back to one sample, sequenced in a study of blood T cell repertoires in COVID-19. Assay used: immunoSEQ multiplex PCR; TCRdb lists only in-frame clones, some missing. The sample has about 250,000 clones, 70% to 85% seen once. Sequences were obtained from peripheral blood. Every receptor here comes from an older man with acute or convalescent COVID-19.

The gene calls are TRBV7-9 and TRBJ2-7, with D perhaps TRBD1 (5 bases). The CDR3 extends over 11 amino acids. V was shortened by 9 bases and J by 6 bases, with 12 bases between the two germline ends. The germline V gene has CDR1 SEHNR and CDR2 FQNEAQ (reference sequence). CDR3 DNA: TGTGCCAGTGGAAGGGGCTCCGAGCAGTACTTC. This sequence encodes CASGRGSEQYF.

This clone was counted a few times. The V gene is TRBV7-9, the J gene TRBJ1-5; tentative D call: TRBD1 (5 bases). V shed 1 base and J shed 8 bases, with 9 bases lying between them. Germline CDR1 and CDR2: SEHNR and FQNEAQ (reference sequence). This CDR3 contains 13 residues. The chain's CDR3 is CASSLVSGEPQHF. The CDR3 DNA reads TGTGCCAGCAGCTTAGTTTCGGGGGAGCCCCAGCATTTT. The full variable domain, rest sourced from reference TRBV7-9 and TRBJ1-5, is DTGVSQNPRHKITKRGQNVTFRCDPISEHNRLYWYRQTLGQGPEFLTYFQNEAQLEKSRLLSDRFSAERPKGSFSTLEIQRTEQGDSAMYLCASSLVSGEPQHFGDGTRLSIL.

The gene calls are TRBV23-1 and TRBJ1-1; 7 nucleotides line up with TRBD1. TRBV23-1 is treated as an ORF (open reading frame) with a function not yet certain. The trim removed 0 bases at V and 4 bases at J, leaving 11 bases unmatched. The CDR3 spans 17 residues. The CDR3 sequence: CASSQSRCRGQSTEAFF. CDR3 DNA sequence: TGCGCCAGCAGTCAATCCCGTTGTAGGGGACAGAGCACTGAAGCTTTCTTT.

V usage is TRBV30 and J usage is TRBJ1-5; tentatively, D is TRBD1 (6 bases). V was trimmed by 3 bases and J by 2 bases, leaving 11 bases between them. Germline CDR1 is GTSNPN and CDR2 is SVGIG (reference sequence). This CDR3 has 14 amino acids. The CDR3 here is CAWSSGVGNQPQHF. The CDR3, as DNA: TGTGCCTGGAGCTCAGGGGTTGGCAATCAGCCCCAGCATTTT.

The rearrangement uses TRBV7-9 and TRBJ1-1; possibly TRBD1 for D (5 bases). The V end was cut by 7 bases, the J end by 5 bases, with 20 bases between. This CDR3 has 15 amino acids. Germline loops: CDR1 SEHNR, CDR2 FQNEAQ (reference sequence). This CDR3 is CASTPNGWSGTEAFF. The CDR3 DNA follows: TGTGCCAGCACCCCCAACGGCTGGTCAGGGACTGAAGCTTTCTTT.

This chain uses TRBV6-5 with TRBJ2-7, with 12 bases fitting TRBD2. The V gene end was trimmed by 6 bases and the J gene end by 3 bases; junction bases not matched to a gene: 6. The germline gives CDR1 MNHEY, CDR2 SVGAGI. The length of the CDR3 is 15 residues. This CDR3 reads CASRDPSGGGYEQYF. CDR3 sequence (DNA): TGTGCCAGCAGGGACCCTAGCGGGGGGGGCTACGAGCAGTACTTC.

J is TRBJ1-1 and V is TRBV27; TRBD1 matches 8 bases. After removal of 5 bases from V and 2 bases from J, the junction contained 4 bases not matched to a gene. Germline CDR1 is MNHEY and CDR2 is SMNVEV (reference sequence). The CDR3 loop spans 14 amino acids. The CDR3 coding sequence is TGTGCCAGCAGTAGGACAGGGAAAAACACTGAAGCTTTCTTT. It is translated as CASSRTGKNTEAFF.

J is TRBJ1-2 and V is TRBV6-1; no definite D call. CDR3 length: 15 residues. CDR1 is MNHNS and CDR2 is SASEGT in the germline V gene. The germline V and J ends were trimmed by 1 base and 3 bases, with 12 bases remaining between them. CDR3: CASSEVGTAYYGYTF. The CDR3 nucleotides read TGTGCCAGCAGTGAAGTAGGAACAGCCTACTATGGCTACACCTTC.

This sequence joins TRBV4-2 and TRBJ2-7; D possibly corresponds to TRBD2 (5 bases). Germline lookup yields CDR1 LGHNA and CDR2 YNFKEQ. V gave up 1 base and J gave up 0 bases, with 16 bases separating them. The CDR3 totals 17 residues. The CDR3 coding sequence is TGTGCCAGCAGCCAAGCCGAGGGTGGCCTATACTCCTACGAGCAGTACTTC. Its translation: CASSQAEGGLYSYEQYF.

The gene calls are TRBV7-2 and TRBJ1-4; TRBD1 might be the D (5 bases). The CDR3 has 13 amino acids. Trimming cost V 2 bases and J 5 bases, with 6 bases left between them. Germline CDR1 reads SGHTA; CDR2 reads FQGNSA. This chain's CDR3 is CASSLQGNEKLFF. DNA of the CDR3: TGTGCCAGCAGCTTACAGGGAAATGAAAAACTGTTTTTT.

The CDR3 loop is CASRSAGSQETQYF. In DNA form, the CDR3 reads TGTGCCAGCAGGTCAGCAGGGTCTCAAGAGACCCAGTACTTC. J is TRBJ2-5 and V is TRBV28, with D maybe TRBD1 (5 bases). The CDR3 runs to 14 residues. Between the trimmed V and J ends, which lost 6 bases and 2 bases, there was a span of 13 bases. Germline assignment: CDR1 MDHEN and CDR2 SYDVKM.

The CDR3 loop reads CASTYLNEQFF. The DNA of the CDR3 is TGTGCCAGCACCTACCTAAATGAGCAGTTCTTC. The chain combines TRBV6-5 with TRBJ2-1; D ambiguous. The germline CDR1 and CDR2 sequences are MNHEY and SVGAGI. V lost 7 bases to trimming and J lost 7 bases, with 8 bases between them. The CDR3 contains 11 residues.

The chain has TRBV19 and TRBJ1-6, with a possible D match to TRBD1 (5 bases). The CDR3 is made up of 14 amino acids. Between the trimmed V and J ends, which lost 1 base and 11 bases, there was a span of 12 bases. Germline CDR1 is LNHDA and CDR2 is SQIVND (reference sequence). The CDR3 reads CASSIAGAGPPLHF. The CDR3 DNA reads as TGTGCCAGTAGTATAGCCGGCGCAGGGCCACCCCTCCACTTT.

This chain connects TRBV5-8 to TRBJ1-3; D possibly corresponds to TRBD1 (6 bases). This CDR3 comprises 15 residues. Trimming took off 4 bases at V and 0 bases at J, with 11 bases between the two ends. CDR1 is SGHTS, CDR2 YDEGEE, per germline. The chain's CDR3 is CASSAGQISGNTIYF. The CDR3 coding sequence is TGTGCCAGCAGCGCCGGACAGATCTCTGGAAACACCATATATTTT.

The genes are TRBV3-1 (or the pseudogene TRBV3-2) and TRBJ1-2, with D hard to call. Trimming removed 6 bases from V and 4 bases from J, with 12 bases in between. There are 13 residues in the CDR3. The germline gives CDR1 LGHDT, CDR2 YNNKEL (reference sequence). CDR3 nucleotide sequence: TGTGCCAGCAGTCTTCAACGGAGCTATGGCTACACCTTC. Translating gives CASSLQRSYGYTF.

V usage is TRBV11-2 and J usage is TRBJ2-7; D is uncertain. The germline CDR1 and CDR2 sequences are SGHAT and FQNNGV. The ends were cut back, 5 bases at V and 6 bases at J, with 8 bases in the middle. This CDR3 contains 11 residues. In DNA form, the CDR3 reads TGTGCCAGCAGCGCCCTGGCCGAGCAGTACTTC. The encoded protein is CASSALAEQYF.

The CDR3 DNA is TGCGCCAGCAGCCCCCCCCACAGGGACGAGCAGTACTTC. It encodes CASSPPHRDEQYF. The J gene is TRBJ2-7, the V gene TRBV5-1; D is perhaps TRBD1 (6 bases). This CDR3 has 13 amino acids. V lost 4 bases and J 5 bases, leaving 13 bases between the germline ends. Germline CDR1 and CDR2: SGHRS and YFSETQ. Filled out from reference TRBV5-1 and TRBJ2-7, the complete variable domain reads KAGVTQTPRYLIKTRGQQVTLSCSPISGHRSVSWYQQTPGQGLQFLFEYFSETQRNKGNFPGRFSGRQFSNSRSEMNVSTLELGDSALYLCASSPPHRDEQYFGPGTRLTVT.

The CDR3 DNA follows: TGTGCCAGCAGCTCCTGGACAGGGAGAAACGAGCAGTACTTC. This encodes CASSSWTGRNEQYF. The V and J genes are TRBV11-2 and TRBJ2-7; TRBD1 matches 8 bases. The V and J ends lost 4 bases and 5 bases, in that order; junction bases with no gene match: 7. There are 14 residues in the CDR3. The V gene's germline CDR1 is SGHAT and CDR2 FQNNGV.

The J gene is TRBJ1-2, the V gene TRBV18, with unresolved D. Trimming took 2 bases from V and 2 from J, leaving 12 bases between them. The V gene's germline CDR1 is KGHSH and CDR2 LQKENI. CDR3 length: 15 amino acids. The CDR3 DNA reads as TGTGCCAGCTCACCAGGACTTTCCCGAAACTATGGCTACACCTTC. This gives the protein CASSPGLSRNYGYTF. The full variable domain, its missing parts supplied by reference TRBV18 and TRBJ1-2, is NAGVMQNPRHLVRRRGQEARLRCSPMKGHSHVYWYRQLPEEGLKFMVYLQKENIIDESGMPKERFSAEFPKEGPSILRIQQVVRGDSAAYFCASSPGLSRNYGYTFGSGTRLTVV.

The chain has TRBV19 and TRBJ1-6, with TRBD1 as a possible D gene (6 bases). Trimming cost V 3 bases and J 7 bases, with 16 bases left between them. Per the germline V gene, CDR1 is LNHDA and CDR2 is SQIVND (reference sequence). The CDR3 spans 16 residues. The CDR3 sequence is CASSINVAGVNSPLHF. CDR3 DNA sequence: TGTGCCAGTAGTATTAATGTGGCAGGGGTAAATTCACCCCTCCACTTT.

The V gene is TRBV3-1 (or the pseudogene TRBV3-2), the J gene TRBJ1-1, with D tentatively TRBD1 (6 bases). The CDR3 consists of 17 residues. The ends were cut back, 5 bases at V and 0 bases at J, with 19 bases in the middle. In germline, CDR1 is LGHDT, CDR2 YNNKEL (reference sequence). The CDR3 sequence: CASSSGHQGIMNTEAFF. The CDR3 nucleotides are TGTGCCAGCAGCTCGGGACATCAGGGAATCATGAACACTGAAGCTTTCTTT.

This chain joins TRBV4-2 and TRBJ1-4; maybe TRBD1 (5 bases). V was cut by 0 bases and J by 8 bases, with 13 bases left in between. CDR1 LGHNA and CDR2 YNFKEQ come from the germline V gene. The CDR3 covers 15 residues. Here the CDR3 DNA reads TGTGCCAGCAGCCAAGAATGGTCAGGGCGGGAAAAACTGTTTTTT. It codes for CASSQEWSGREKLFF.

The chain is built from TRBV30 and TRBJ2-1; 7 nucleotides match TRBD2. Per the germline V gene, CDR1 is GTSNPN and CDR2 is SVGIG (reference sequence). The CDR3 runs 16 residues. V dropped 8 bases and J dropped 1; count of bases not matched to a gene: 14. CDR3 in amino acids: CAGGRRGRWSYNEQFF. The DNA for the CDR3 is TGTGCCGGGGGACGGCGCGGGAGATGGTCCTACAATGAGCAGTTCTTC.

Turning to this clone: This CDR3 is also generated by other DNA sequences in the sample. This chain joins TRBV5-1 and TRBJ2-2, with D maybe TRBD2 (5 bases). The germline V gene has CDR1 SGHRS and CDR2 YFSETQ. This CDR3 has 15 amino acids. Deletions cut 4 bases from V and 1 base from J, with 11 bases between. This CDR3 reads CASSLGGGNTGELFF. CDR3 sequence (DNA): TGCGCCAGCAGCCTTGGCGGAGGGAACACCGGGGAGCTGTTTTTT.

The chain is built from TRBV21-1 and TRBJ2-7; TRBD1, the D gene given by the table, was not confirmed from the DNA. TRBV21-1 is designated a pseudogene. The CDR3 has 18 residues. The CDR3 DNA reads TGTGCCAGCAGCAAAGAAGCGTTGGAGGGACAGGGGTGCTACGAGCAGTACTTC. It translates to CASSKEALEGQGCYEQYF.

The chain uses TRBV20-1 and TRBJ1-4, with a possible D match to TRBD1 (6 bases). Trimming left V 3 bases short and J 8 bases short, with 13 bases between. Germline V lookup: CDR1 DFQATT, CDR2 SNEGSKA (reference sequence). There are 13 residues in the CDR3. The CDR3 nucleotides are TGCAGTGCTAGTAGGGGGTATCGGGAAAAACTGTTTTTT. Its protein product is CSASRGYREKLFF.